The 20 T cell receptor beta chains listed next were all sequenced from one sample in a study of cytomegalovirus exposure and HLA in healthy donors. Repertoires were generated with immunoSEQ multiplex PCR, while TCRdb's copy carries only in-frame clones and drops some. The table shows under 250,000 clones, with approximately 87% occurring only once. Material for sequencing was PBMCs. The receptors here all came from a young man in good health and CMV-seronegative.

This chain joins TRBV6-6 and TRBJ1-5; tentative D call: TRBD1 (6 bases). The CDR3 has 15 amino acids. The germline gives CDR1 MNHNY, CDR2 SVGAGI (reference sequence). Trimming shortened V by 6 bases and J by 3 bases, and 15 bases separated the two germline ends. The CDR3 nucleotides are TGTGCCAGCAGCCATTCTAGGGGGATCAATCAGCCCCAGCATTTT. Translated, it gives CASSHSRGINQPQHF.

The V gene is TRBV5-6, the J gene TRBJ1-2, with a possible D match to TRBD1 (6 bases). From germline, CDR1 is SGHDT and CDR2 YYEEEE. Trimming shortened V by 6 bases and J by 3 bases, and 15 bases separated the two germline ends. The CDR3 loop spans 14 amino acids. CDR3 in DNA: TGTGCCAGCACCCAAAACAGGGTAGACTATGGCTACACCTTC. This codes for CASTQNRVDYGYTF.

This chain connects TRBV7-2 to TRBJ2-3; 8 positions match TRBD1. CDR3 length: 15 amino acids. J gave up 5 bases and V 5 bases, and 9 bases lay outside the gene matches. Per germline, CDR1 SGHTA and CDR2 FQGNSA. In DNA form, the CDR3 reads TGTGCCAGCAGCCCAAAGACAGGGGACGGAGATACGCAGTATTTT. Its protein product is CASSPKTGDGDTQYF. The complete variable domain, with remaining parts taken from reference TRBV7-2 and TRBJ2-3, reads GAGVSQSPSNKVTEKGKDVELRCDPISGHTALYWYRQSLGQGLEFLIYFQGNSAPDKSGLPSDRFSAERTGGSVSTLTIQRTQQEDSAVYLCASSPKTGDGDTQYFGPGTRLTVL.

The rearrangement links TRBV7-2 to TRBJ2-7; the D gene is possibly TRBD2 (5 bases). CDR3 size: 14 residues. Germline values: CDR1 SGHTA, CDR2 FQGNSA. Trimming took off 2 bases at V and 2 bases at J, with 10 bases between the two ends. The CDR3 region is CASSLRTEAYEQYF. The CDR3 nucleotides read TGTGCCAGCAGCTTAAGGACTGAGGCCTACGAGCAGTACTTC.

In its sample, this clone was seen once. CDR3 DNA: TGTGCCTGGGACGGGGGTGAAGCTTTCTTT. Encoded protein: CAWDGGEAFF. The rearrangement uses TRBV5-4 and TRBJ1-1, with D perhaps TRBD1 (5 bases). V was cut by 10 bases and J by 7 bases, with 11 bases left in between. Per the germline V gene, CDR1 is SGHNT and CDR2 is YYREEE (reference sequence). There are 10 residues in the CDR3.

The chain employs TRBV6-5 and TRBJ2-5; TRBD2 agrees at 7 bases. Germline CDR1 reads MNHEY; CDR2 reads SVGAGI. This CDR3 comprises 14 residues. With V trimmed by 8 bases and J by 1 base, 7 bases remained unmatched. CDR3 residues: CASAASGPQETQYF. In DNA form, the CDR3 reads TGTGCCAGCGCGGCTAGCGGACCCCAAGAGACCCAGTACTTC.

The rearrangement uses TRBV2 and TRBJ1-2, with D maybe TRBD1 (5 bases). V shed 3 bases and J shed 5 bases, with 10 bases lying between them. The CDR3 sequence is 13 residues long. Germline CDR1 reads SNHLY; CDR2 reads FYNNEI. The CDR3 reads CASSEGEGYGYTF. Written as DNA, the CDR3 is TGTGCCAGCAGTGAGGGGGAGGGGTATGGCTACACCTTC.

This clone was counted a single time. This chain connects TRBV6-1 to TRBJ2-2; no reliable D call. Germline-derived CDR1 and CDR2 are MNHNS and SASEGT. This CDR3 is 17 amino acids long. V was cut by 8 bases and J by 3 bases, with 22 bases left in between. The CDR3 DNA sequence: TGTGCCAGCCGTGGGTCAGTTTTATCAGTTGACACCGGGGAGCTGTTTTTT. This encodes CASRGSVLSVDTGELFF.

The gene calls are TRBV5-1 and TRBJ2-7; D gene uncertain. The V gene lost 2 bases and the J gene lost 4 bases, with 7 bases spanning the gap. Germline V gene sequence: CDR1 SGHRS, CDR2 YFSETQ. The CDR3 is 12 amino acids. CDR3 bases: TGCGCCAGCAGCTTCCCAGGATACGAGCAGTACTTC. Amino acid sequence: CASSFPGYEQYF.

V usage is TRBV28 and J usage is TRBJ1-3; D call uncertain. Per germline, CDR1 MDHEN and CDR2 SYDVKM. Trimming pared 3 bases from V and 0 bases from J, leaving 9 bases between. This CDR3 spans 15 amino acids. Here the CDR3 DNA reads TGTGCCAGCAGTTTCGGGGAGAGCTCTGGAAACACCATATATTTT. Translation: CASSFGESSGNTIYF.

This sequence joins TRBV28 and TRBJ1-3; maybe TRBD1 (6 bases). CDR3 length: 14 residues. Trimming removed 6 bases at V and 0 bases at J, with 9 bases between. Germline values: CDR1 MDHEN, CDR2 SYDVKM. CDR3 region: CASRATGSGNTIYF. CDR3 coding DNA: TGTGCCAGCAGGGCGACAGGCTCTGGAAACACCATATATTTT. The full variable domain, completed using reference TRBV28 and TRBJ1-3, is DVKVTQSSRYLVKRTGEKVFLECVQDMDHENMFWYRQDPGLGLRLIYFSYDVKMKEKGDIPEGYSVSREKKERFSLILESASTNQTSMYLCASRATGSGNTIYFGEGSWLTVV.

The rearrangement uses TRBV27 and TRBJ2-7; 9 bases are shared with TRBD1. Looked up from germline, CDR1 is MNHEY and CDR2 is SMNVEV (reference sequence). Trimming took 3 bases from V and 6 from J; bases not matched to a gene: 12. This CDR3 comprises 16 residues. CDR3 sequence: CASSLAAGTGRVEQYF. The CDR3 DNA reads as TGTGCCAGCAGTTTGGCCGCCGGGACAGGGAGGGTCGAGCAGTACTTC.

The rearrangement uses TRBV27 and TRBJ1-2, with D perhaps matching TRBD1 (6 bases). The CDR3 contains 14 residues. Trimming removed 4 bases at V and 2 bases at J, with 11 bases between. CDR1 and CDR2 from the germline V gene are MNHEY and SMNVEV (reference sequence). The CDR3 nucleotides are TGTGCCAGCAGTTCCTGGACAGAAAACTATGGCTACACCTTC. Encoded protein: CASSSWTENYGYTF.

This clone was counted a few times. The J gene is TRBJ2-7, the V gene TRBV27; unclear D gene. CDR1 is MNHEY, CDR2 SMNVEV, per germline (reference sequence). This CDR3 has 9 amino acids. Trimming removed 10 bases from V and 7 bases from J, with 8 bases in between. CDR3 protein: CATGREQYF. The CDR3 nucleotides read TGTGCCACGGGTAGGGAGCAGTACTTC.

This clone was recorded only once. J is TRBJ2-5 and V is TRBV4-1, with D perhaps TRBD1 (5 bases). Germline values: CDR1 MGHRA, CDR2 YSYEKL. CDR3 length: 15 residues. Trimming removed 1 base at V and 2 bases at J, with 11 bases between. The CDR3 nucleotides read TGCGCCAGCAGCCAAGGAAACAGGCCGCAAGAGACCCAGTACTTC. It codes for CASSQGNRPQETQYF.

This chain joins TRBV6-6 and TRBJ1-4, with D perhaps matching TRBD1 (5 bases). The CDR3 extends over 16 amino acids. CDR1 and CDR2 from the germline V gene are MNHNY and SVGAGI (reference sequence). The germline V and J ends were trimmed by 5 bases and 4 bases, with 17 bases remaining between them. The CDR3 loop reads CASSRHSQGNNEKLFF. CDR3 DNA sequence: TGTGCCAGCAGTCGTCACAGTCAGGGAAATAATGAAAAACTGTTTTTT.

The rearrangement joins TRBV9 to TRBJ2-5; 10 bases fit TRBD2. Losses at the gene ends were 0 bases for V and 5 bases for J; bases not matched to a gene: 13. Looked up from germline, CDR1 is SGDLS and CDR2 is YYNGEE. The CDR3 loop spans 18 amino acids. CDR3 nucleotides: TGTGCCAGCAGCGTAGGGGGTCTAGCGGGAGCTATAGGGGAGACCCAGTACTTC. It translates to CASSVGGLAGAIGETQYF.

The chain carries TRBV7-8 and TRBJ2-2, with 14 bases identical to TRBD2. The CDR3 is made up of 21 amino acids. The germline gives CDR1 SGHVS, CDR2 FQNEAQ. J lost 4 bases, V lost 2 bases, and 15 bases had no gene match. The CDR3 region is CASSLWPNTGTSGSGTGELFF. The CDR3 DNA follows: TGTGCCAGCAGCTTATGGCCAAACACCGGGACTAGCGGGAGCGGCACCGGGGAGCTGTTTTTT.

The genes are TRBV5-1 and TRBJ2-5; no definite D call. Trimming removed 0 bases at V and 5 bases at J, with 11 bases between. The CDR3 length is 14 residues. From germline, CDR1 is SGHRS and CDR2 YFSETQ. Here the CDR3 reads CASSLASLRETQYF. CDR3 nucleotide sequence: TGCGCCAGCAGCTTGGCCTCCTTGCGGGAGACCCAGTACTTC.

The rearrangement joins TRBV19 to TRBJ2-7; a weak D match, TRBD2 (6 bases). This CDR3 has 16 residues. Germline CDR1 is LNHDA and CDR2 is SQIVND (reference sequence). V was shortened by 5 bases and J by 0 bases, with 17 bases between the two germline ends. CDR3 protein: CASSSYERANSYEQYF. CDR3 in DNA: TGTGCCAGTAGTTCTTACGAGCGGGCCAACTCCTACGAGCAGTACTTC. Based on the CDR3 plus reference TRBV19 and TRBJ2-7, the full variable domain is DGGITQSPKYLFRKEGQNVTLSCEQNLNHDAMYWYRQDPGQGLRLIYYSQIVNDFQKGDIAEGYSVSREKKESFPLTVTSAQKNPTAFYLCASSSYERANSYEQYFGPGTRLTVT.